The entry that follows covers one TCR beta chain sequence. These data originate in a study of cytomegalovirus exposure and HLA in healthy donors. V dropped 2 bases and J dropped 8 bases, with 10 bases sitting between them. This CDR3 has 14 amino acids. Germline lookup yields CDR1 SEHNR and CDR2 FQNEAQ (reference sequence). Repertoires were generated with immunoSEQ multiplex PCR, while TCRdb's copy carries only in-frame clones and drops some. The table has 110,000 to 150,000 clones, around 90% seen once. V gene TRBV7-9 combines with J gene TRBJ1-6, with D tentatively TRBD1 (6 bases). The TCR was taken from a woman aged 18-30 years in good health and CMV-seropositive. The sequenced sample consisted of PBMCs. CDR3: CASSLQAGDSPLHF. In nucleotides, the CDR3 is TGTGCCAGCAGCTTACAGGCAGGGGATTCACCCCTCCACTTT.